Listed below are T cell receptor beta chains from one sample, sequenced in a study of blood T cells in healthy people across ages. TCRdb itself ran the 5' RACE reads through MiXCR, one entry per CDR3 protein. The sample holds about 1.6 million distinct CDR3 sequences, about 35% seen once. The sample was blood. These receptors came from a woman in her thirties in good health. CDR3s include the opening cysteine and the closing phenylalanine or tryptophan. D genes are given only for firm matches. Not every row has a clone size; where given, it reads once, few, many or a size class.

abundance | d_gene | j_gene | v_gene | CDR3nt | CDR3aa
few | TRBD2 | TRBJ2-3 | TRBV27 | TGTGCCAGCACGGGAGGGATAAACACAGATACGCAGTATTTT | CASTGGINTDTQYF
NA | NA | TRBJ2-3 | TRBV7-9 | TGTGCCAGCAGCCAGGGGGGGGGAGGCCCAGATACGCAGTATTTT | CASSQGGGGPDTQYF
NA | NA | TRBJ2-3 | TRBV5-1 | TGCGCCAGCAGCTTGGTTGGCGTAGAGTCAAGCACAGATACGCAGTATTTT | CASSLVGVESSTDTQYF
few | NA | TRBJ2-7 | TRBV12-3/TRBV12-4 | TGTGCCAGCAGTCTTGGACATGTCGAGCAGTACTTC | CASSLGHVEQYF
NA | TRBD1 | TRBJ2-3 | TRBV5-1 | TGCGCCAGCAGCTTGGGGCGGCCAGGGGGAGATACGCAGTATTTT | CASSLGRPGGDTQYF
many | NA | TRBJ2-5 | TRBV7-2 | TGTGCCAGCAGATTAGACTCGGAAGAGACCCAGTACTTC | CASRLDSEETQYF
NA | TRBD1 | TRBJ1-2 | TRBV7-2 | TGTGCCAGCGAATCTCCGGGACAGGGACATGGCTACACCTTC | CASESPGQGHGYTF
NA | NA | TRBJ2-7 | TRBV10-3 | TGTGCCATCAGTGGGATTATCGGGGGGCCCTACGAGCAGTACTTC | CAISGIIGGPYEQYF
few | NA | TRBJ1-1 | TRBV6-1 | TGTGCCAGCAGTGCGGCCTACACTGAAGCTTTCTTT | CASSAAYTEAFF
NA | TRBD1 | TRBJ2-1 | TRBV6-1 | TGTGCCAGCAGAGAGACAGGGGAGAAAAATGAGCAGTTCTTC | CASRETGEKNEQFF
few | NA | TRBJ2-7 | TRBV19 | TGTGCCAGTAGCCAGCGACAAGGAGAGCAGTACTTC | CASSQRQGEQYF
few | TRBD2 | TRBJ2-1 | TRBV6-5 | TGTGCCAGCACGGCTAGCGGGATCGGTGAGCAGTTCTTC | CASTASGIGEQFF
NA | NA | TRBJ2-1 | TRBV9 | TGTGCCAGCAGCGTGGGGACCCGTGGGTTTGAGCAGTTCTTC | CASSVGTRGFEQFF
NA | TRBD1 | TRBJ2-1 | TRBV18 | TGTGCCAGCTCACCAGGGAGACAGGGTATCTACAATGAGCAGTTCTTC | CASSPGRQGIYNEQFF
NA | NA | TRBJ2-3 | TRBV28 | TGTGCCAGCAGCTTCTCTTTTAGGGGGACGCAGTATTTT | CASSFSFRGTQYF